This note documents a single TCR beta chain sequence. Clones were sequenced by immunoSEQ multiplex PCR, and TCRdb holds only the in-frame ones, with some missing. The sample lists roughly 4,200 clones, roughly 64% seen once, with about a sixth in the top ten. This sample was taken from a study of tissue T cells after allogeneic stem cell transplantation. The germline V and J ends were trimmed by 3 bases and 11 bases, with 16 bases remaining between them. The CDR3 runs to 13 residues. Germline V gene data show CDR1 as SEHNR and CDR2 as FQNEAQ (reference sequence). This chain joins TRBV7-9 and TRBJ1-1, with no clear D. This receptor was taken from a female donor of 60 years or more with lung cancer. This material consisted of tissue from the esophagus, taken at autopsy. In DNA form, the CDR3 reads TGTGCCAGCAGCTTGGTAACGGCGCAGGAGGCTTTCTTT. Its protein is CASSLVTAQEAFF.